In this sample, the clone carrying this T cell receptor (beta chain) turned up many times. Its matching antigen is unknown. This entry is derived from a study of CD8 T cells in ankylosing spondylitis. Study findings and constraints: About 8 highly homologous variants made up a TCR beta motif that seemed to typify ankylosing spondylitis blood.

Making the TCR beta libraries involved quantitative 5'-RACE with molecular barcodes. MiXCR, run by TCRdb on the 5' RACE reads, gives a single entry per CDR3 protein. The sample has fewer than 250,000 distinct CDR3 sequences; roughly a tenth are singletons. Per the germline V gene, CDR1 is SGHRS and CDR2 is YFSETQ. This CDR3 is built from 16 residues. V was clipped by 0 bases and J by 0 bases, with 9 bases between them. This TCR derives from a male donor with ankylosing spondylitis or in good health (not recorded which). Material for sequencing was blood, either unsorted or a sorted T cell fraction (not recorded which). The chain recombines TRBV5-1 with TRBJ2-2; D gene uncertain. The CDR3 region is CASSLAGTTNTGELFF. The CDR3 DNA sequence: TGCGCCAGCAGCTTGGCGGGCACAACGAACACCGGGGAGCTGTTTTTT.